This T cell receptor (beta chain) was sequenced for a study of blood T cell repertoires in COVID-19. Overall study: Samples taken during acute and convalescent COVID-19 were collected in the United States, Italy and Spain. Sample material is recorded as cDNA or gDNA derived from T cells, B-cell-depleted T cells, or PBMCs.

In the authors' workflow: Estimation of nucleated cell counts was performed using reference gene primer amplification. Assay used: immunoSEQ multiplex PCR; TCRdb lists only in-frame clones, some missing. V and J calls and clone size are those listed in that table; D and trimming were worked out from the DNA. The sample holds 250,000 to 300,000 clones, 85% to 90% seen once. The CDR3 sequence is 13 residues long. Trimming removed 2 bases from V and 5 bases from J, with 10 bases in between. Germline lookup yields CDR1 MNHEY and CDR2 SVGEGT. Participants' own reports of clinical history determined their cohort assignment.

This sequence joins TRBV6-2 or TRBV6-3 and TRBJ2-7; D ambiguous. Sequencing used PBMCs or T cells enriched from blood (not recorded which). The receptor was isolated from a man between 18 and 29 years old who had recovered from COVID-19. The CDR3 DNA reads TGTGCCAGCAGTTACCCCTTCGAGGACGAGCAGTACTTC. Translated: CASSYPFEDEQYF.